This is a list of T cell receptor beta chains from one sample in a study of OX40 agonist ivuxolimab in advanced cancers. The method was immunoSEQ multiplex PCR; TCRdb's version includes in-frame clones alone and lacks a portion of them. The sample includes around 66,000 clones, 85% seen only once; the top ten take 4%. Sequenced material: CD4+ or CD8+ T cells sorted from blood, taken in a trial of the OX40 agonist ivuxolimab. These receptors were collected from an adult with an advanced solid tumor such as melanoma, head and neck, liver or kidney cancer. Both conserved end residues are part of each CDR3. Fields, in order: J gene, D gene, clone size, V gene, CDR3 DNA, CDR3 protein. The D gene is left open where the match is weak. Expanded clones are given a class, and other clones once, few, many or no size at all.

TRBJ1-4 - - TRBV19 TGTGCCAGTAGTATAGGGGGCAGGTCCAATGAAAAACTGTTTTTT CASSIGGRSNEKLFF
TRBJ2-5 - - TRBV14 TGTGCCAGCAGCCAAGTGACGGGTGGGGGAAAGACCCAGTACTTC CASSQVTGGGKTQYF
TRBJ2-7 TRBD2 - TRBV10-2 TGCGCCAGCAGTGAGCCTGGGACTAGCGGGGCCTACGAGCAGTACTTC CASSEPGTSGAYEQYF
TRBJ1-1 - - TRBV7-9 TGTGCCAGCAGCACCCGGCTGAACACTGAAGCTTTCTTT CASSTRLNTEAFF
TRBJ1-2 - - TRBV7-9 TGTGCCAGCAGCTTAGACGTTGGCTACACCTTC CASSLDVGYTF
TRBJ2-1 - - TRBV5-1 TGCGCCAGCAGCTACACGGAGAGCTCCTACAATGAGCAGTTCTTC CASSYTESSYNEQFF
TRBJ2-2 - - TRBV7-6 TGTGCCAGCAGCTTAGATGGCGGGGAGCTGTTTTTT CASSLDGGELFF
TRBJ2-5 - - TRBV6-1 TGTGCCAGCACCCCCCAGGGGACCACGACCGAGACCCAGTACTTC CASTPQGTTTETQYF
TRBJ2-7 TRBD2 - TRBV9 TGTGCCAGCAGTGCCTTAGCGGGCTACGAGCAGTACTTC CASSALAGYEQYF
TRBJ1-2 - - TRBV27 TGTGCCAGCAGTTTAAACCGCGCCCGGACCGGGGGCTACACCTTC CASSLNRARTGGYTF
TRBJ2-4 - - TRBV18 TGTGCCAGCTCACCAATGGGACTAGCCAAAAACATTCAGTACTTC CASSPMGLAKNIQYF
TRBJ2-7 - - TRBV28 TGTGCCAGCAGTTTCCCCGGACTGCGGGCCGAGCAGTACTTC CASSFPGLRAEQYF
TRBJ1-2 - few TRBV19 TGTGCCAGCCTACCCGGGGCAGGTAGGTCCTCGATTTTTGGCTACACCTTC CASLPGAGRSSIFGYTF
TRBJ1-2 TRBD1 - TRBV6-1 TGTGCCAGCAGGCCACAGGGGTATGGCTACACCTTC CASRPQGYGYTF
TRBJ2-6 - - TRBV18 TGTGCCAGCTCACCGGAGATCTCTGGGGCCAACGTCCTGACTTTC CASSPEISGANVLTF
TRBJ2-5 - - TRBV18 TGTGCCAGCTCACCCTCAGGGGAGACCCAGTACTTC CASSPSGETQYF
TRBJ1-1 - - TRBV11-2 TGTGCCAGCGCCCAGAGAAGGGCTTCGGAAGGGGTGAACACTGAAGCTTTCTTT CASAQRRASEGVNTEAFF
TRBJ1-1 TRBD1 - TRBV6-6 TGTGCCAGCAGGGAACAGGGGGGGACTGAAGCTTTCTTT CASREQGGTEAFF
TRBJ2-3 - - TRBV9 TGTGCCAGCAGCGTAGTCCCCCGGGGGAGCACAGATACGCAGTATTTT CASSVVPRGSTDTQYF
TRBJ2-1 TRBD2 - TRBV29-1 TGCAGCGTTGAGGAAACTAGCGGGGGCAATGAGCAGTTCTTC CSVEETSGGNEQFF
TRBJ1-6 TRBD1 - TRBV30 TGTGCCTGGGGACAGGGGTTCGATAATTCACCCCTCCACTTT CAWGQGFDNSPLHF
TRBJ1-1 TRBD1 - TRBV10-3 TGTGCCATCACCTCGACAGGGGATGGCACTGAAGCTTTCTTT CAITSTGDGTEAFF
TRBJ2-4 - - TRBV5-1 TGCGCCAGCAGCTTGAGTACCCTTCCGGGCATTCAGTACTTC CASSLSTLPGIQYF
TRBJ1-1 - - TRBV19 TGTGCCAGTAGTCAGCGGGGGAACACTGAAGCTTTCTTT CASSQRGNTEAFF
TRBJ2-4 - - TRBV5-5 TGTGCCAGCAGTAGTGACTCAGCCAAAAACATTCAGTACTTC CASSSDSAKNIQYF
TRBJ1-5 TRBD1 few TRBV28 TGTGCCAGTGTACAGGGGGAGCAGCCCCAGCATTTT CASVQGEQPQHF
TRBJ1-1 - once TRBV19 TGTGCCAGTAGGCTACTGACAGAGAACACTGAAGCTTTCTTT CASRLLTENTEAFF
TRBJ1-5 - - TRBV2 TGTGCCAGCAGTGCAGGTAACAATCAGCCCCAGCATTTT CASSAGNNQPQHF